This T cell receptor (beta chain) came from a study of shared clonotypes between healthy human individuals. The CDR3 length is 14 residues. After removal of 2 bases from V and 6 bases from J, the junction contained 3 bases not matched to a gene. Germline V gives CDR1 LGHNA, CDR2 YNFKEQ. Naive CD45RA+ and memory CD45RA-negative subsets were split from CD4+ cells. Comments on this clone: The target antigen is unknown. Other DNA sequences within the sample encode an identical CDR3.

Deep-level running was used for the assay. The protocol was immunoSEQ multiplex PCR, while the TCRdb copy is restricted to in-frame clones and leaves out a portion. The table includes approximately 2.3 million clones, 85% to 95% detected once. General study results and limits: For naive CD4 cells, 4% to 6% of clonotypes were shared across a handful of donors. Across subsets, estimated richness was generally greater for naive than for memory populations.

The sequence was collected from a man aged 18 to 30 in good health. Some clones in this sample may be carry-over from other donors' samples. Sequenced: naive CD4+ T cells from PBMCs. The subset here: CD45RA+ positively selected. The chain employs TRBV4-2 and TRBJ2-7; 11 positions match TRBD1. The CDR3 sequence: CASSQPGTGGEQYF. The CDR3 nucleotides are TGTGCCAGCAGCCAACCGGGGACAGGGGGCGAGCAGTACTTC.